This entry describes one T cell receptor beta chain. What it binds is unknown. A read error is possible here, since a much larger clone lies one base away. All patients were untreated before thyroid surgery. CDR1 is MGHDK, CDR2 SYGVNS, per germline. The CDR3 totals 17 residues. From the PCR reads, TCRdb re-called clones with MiXCR. The repertoire holds roughly 21,000 clones, around 30% seen once, with approximately 20% in the top ten. The data derive from a study of metastatic and nonmetastatic thyroid tumors. Overall study context: A comparison of repertoires was made across blood and tumor or nodule tissue from malignant and benign thyroid patients.

Whole-study results and caveats: The study reportedly found significantly higher TCR beta diversity in malignant thyroid tumors than benign nodules, in blood and tumor.

The sequence came from a female donor with papillary thyroid cancer or a benign thyroid nodule (not recorded which). Some clones in this sample may be carry-over from other donors' samples. The rearrangement links TRBV25-1 to TRBJ1-3, with a tentative D call TRBD1 (6 bases). Sample: blood. The CDR3 DNA reads as TGTGACAGCAGTGGCTTAACCCAGGGGAGAAGTGGAAACACCATATATTTT. This codes for CDSSGLTQGRSGNTIYF.